Listed below are T cell receptor beta chains from one sample, sequenced in a study of blood T cells in healthy people across ages. TCRdb reprocessed the 5' RACE reads via MiXCR and lists one record per CDR3 protein. Of hundreds of thousands of distinct CDR3 sequences in the sample, 45% to 65% were seen once. Input material: blood. The receptors were sampled from a man in his fifties or sixties in good health. Both conserved end residues are part of each CDR3. D genes are given only for firm matches. The listing skips clone size in some rows; elsewhere it reads once, few, many or a size class.

d_gene	abundance	v_gene	len	j_gene	CDR3nt	CDR3aa
TRBD1	few	TRBV25-1	13	TRBJ1-6	TGTGCCAGCAGCCAAACAGGGGATTCACCCCTCCACTTT	CASSQTGDSPLHF
-	-	TRBV7-2	14	TRBJ1-1	TGTGCCAGCAGCTTTTACAGGGCGGACACTGAAGCTTTCTTT	CASSFYRADTEAFF
TRBD1	-	TRBV5-1	12	TRBJ2-7	TGCGCCAGCAGCACGGGACAGAACGAGCAGTACTTC	CASSTGQNEQYF
TRBD1	-	TRBV5-1	16	TRBJ2-1	TGCGCCAGCAGCCCAGAAGGGGGCATGTCCTACAATGAGCAGTTCTTC	CASSPEGGMSYNEQFF
-	few	TRBV7-9	13	TRBJ2-5	TGTGCCAGCAGCCGCGGAGGGGCAGAGACCCAGTACTTC	CASSRGGAETQYF
TRBD2	-	TRBV2	18	TRBJ2-1	TGTGCCAGCAGTGAATCAGCGGGGGGCCCCCTCCCCCACAATGAGCAGTTCTTC	CASSESAGGPLPHNEQFF
-	-	TRBV5-1	16	TRBJ1-1	TGCGCCAGCAAAGAAACAGGCCAACTCATGAACACTGAAGCTTTCTTT	CASKETGQLMNTEAFF
TRBD1	-	TRBV5-1	18	TRBJ2-7	TGCGCCAGCAGCTTGAAGGGACAGGGCCTTGTGGGAACCTACGAGCAGTACTTC	CASSLKGQGLVGTYEQYF
-	-	TRBV6-1	12	TRBJ1-2	TGCGCCAGCAGTGAGAGGGACTATGGCTACACCTTC	CASSERDYGYTF
-	-	TRBV18	16	TRBJ1-1	TGTGCCAGCTCACCCCGGAGTTCGCCTGGGGACACTGAAGCTTTCTTT	CASSPRSSPGDTEAFF
-	-	TRBV29-1	13	TRBJ1-2	TGCAGCGTTGAAGCAGACTATAACTATGGCTACACCTTC	CSVEADYNYGYTF
-	few	TRBV4-1	13	TRBJ1-5	TGCGCCAGCAGCCAAGAGGCGGATCAGCCCCAGCATTTT	CASSQEADQPQHF
TRBD1	-	TRBV5-1	14	TRBJ2-4	TGCGCCAGCAGCTTGGCCGGACAGGGGGACCTCCAGTACTTC	CASSLAGQGDLQYF
-	few	TRBV6-6	14	TRBJ2-1	TGTGCCAGCAGTTACAGGGGGTCAACCAATGAGCAGTTCTTC	CASSYRGSTNEQFF
-	-	TRBV21-1	14	TRBJ2-7	TGTGCCAGCAGTAGGTTCGGACCCAACTACGAGCAGTACTTC	CASSRFGPNYEQYF
-	-	TRBV2	15	TRBJ2-5	TGTGCCAGCAGTGAAGATGAGGGGGGCTGTGAGACCCAGTACTTC	CASSEDEGGCETQYF
-	-	TRBV5-1	14	TRBJ2-7	TGCGCCAGCAGCTTGAGTCCGAGGGTGGGCGAGCAGTACTTC	CASSLSPRVGEQYF
TRBD1	-	TRBV11-2	16	TRBJ2-3	TGTGCCAGCAGGCCACCGGGACAGGGGGTATCAGATACGCAGTATTTT	CASRPPGQGVSDTQYF
-	-	TRBV18	15	TRBJ1-1	TGTGCCAGCTCCAACCGGGTAGGGCAGAACACTGAAGCTTTCTTT	CASSNRVGQNTEAFF
TRBD1	few	TRBV28	15	TRBJ2-6	TGTGCCAGCAGTTCCCCGGGACAGGGGTTCAACGTCCTGACTTTC	CASSSPGQGFNVLTF
-	-	TRBV9	16	TRBJ2-6	TGTGCCAGCAGCGTAGAAGGGGTCTCCGGGGCCAACGTCCTGACTTTC	CASSVEGVSGANVLTF
TRBD1	few	TRBV6-6	14	TRBJ2-7	TGTGCCAGCATCCGGGACAGGGGTTCGCACGAGCAGTACTTC	CASIRDRGSHEQYF
-	-	TRBV18	20	TRBJ2-1	TGTGCCAGCTCACCCCCCTCTCCGGACAGACCGAGAGCTAGCCGCAATGAGCAGTTCTTC	CASSPPSPDRPRASRNEQFF
-	-	TRBV5-1	13	TRBJ2-3	TGCGCCAGCAGCCCTCCGGAAACAGGGACGCAGTATTTT	CASSPPETGTQYF
-	-	TRBV27	12	TRBJ2-3	TGTGCCAGCAGCCAATTCACAGATACGCAGTATTTT	CASSQFTDTQYF
-	-	TRBV5-1	16	TRBJ2-4	TGCGCCAGCAGCTTGGCCGGGGATAGGGAGAAAAACATTCAGTACTTC	CASSLAGDREKNIQYF
-	-	TRBV5-5	13	TRBJ2-1	TGTGCCAGCAGCTTAGTAAATGTCCATGAGCAGTTCTTC	CASSLVNVHEQFF
-	-	TRBV7-2	13	TRBJ1-4	TGTGCCAGCAGAAGGGGTTGGGGTGAAAAACTGTTTTTT	CASRRGWGEKLFF